This T cell receptor (beta chain) was found in a study of T cells in Graves' hyperthyroidism and ophthalmopathy. Points from the study as a whole: Most thyroid-expanded clonotypes above 0.001 were also found in blood.

With respect to this clonotype: Its matching antigen is unknown.

Amplification of TCR beta CDR3 regions used RNA as the template. First-round RT-PCR targeting the TCR CDR3 was performed with the HTBI primer set. TCRdb reprocessed the multiplex PCR reads via MiXCR and lists one record per CDR3 protein. Here the sample spans some 720,000 distinct CDR3 sequences, roughly 15% being singletons. For Graves' hyperthyroidism to be stable, ophthalmopathy could not progress within 18 months. Deletions cut 7 bases from V and 6 bases from J, with 18 bases between. The CDR3 totals 14 residues. Sequenced sample: blood. This sequence was found in a young man with Graves' hyperthyroidism. The chain employs TRBV12-3 or TRBV12-4 and TRBJ2-5, with D possibly called TRBD1 or TRBD2 (5 bases each). The CDR3 DNA follows: TGTGCCAGCAATTTGGACTGGGGGTATAAGACCCAGTACTTC. Translation: CASNLDWGYKTQYF.